The rows below give T cell receptor beta chains drawn from one sample of a study of early T cells in non-severe SARS-CoV-2 infection. TCRdb re-analysed the 5' RACE reads in MiXCR, keeping a single row per CDR3 protein. The profile shows around 59,000 distinct CDR3 sequences, 8.9% of them singletons. The sequenced sample was whole blood. Every receptor here comes from an adult who was a healthcare worker with PCR-confirmed SARS-CoV-2 infection or an uninfected control (not recorded which). The CDR3 runs from the conserved cysteine through the conserved F or W. The order of the fields is clone size, J gene, V gene, D gene, CDR3 DNA, CDR3 protein. D genes are given only for firm matches. A clone size is listed for some rows: how often the clone was seen (once, few, many), or a class if it is expanded.

>many|TRBJ1-1|TRBV29-1|-
TGCAGCGTTACGACCCCGCCCGGAACAGGGAACACTGAAGCTTTCTTT
CSVTTPPGTGNTEAFF
>-|TRBJ2-5|TRBV10-3|-
TGTGCCATCAGTGCAGGGGAAGAGACCCAGTACTTC
CAISAGEETQYF
>many|TRBJ2-3|TRBV20-1|-
TGCAGTGCTAGCCCGGGACGGACCTCAGATACGCAGTATTTT
CSASPGRTSDTQYF
>many|TRBJ2-7|TRBV3-1|-
TGTGCCAGCCGTGGTCCCACACCAGAGCAGTACTTC
CASRGPTPEQYF
>many|TRBJ2-1|TRBV5-5|TRBD1
TGTGCCAGCAGCTCGAGGACAGGGGGGGACTACAATGAGCAGTTCTTC
CASSSRTGGDYNEQFF
>few|TRBJ2-3|TRBV10-3|-
TGTGCCATCAGCCGTAGCGGAGGAACTAGCACAGATACGCAGTATTTT
CAISRSGGTSTDTQYF
>many|TRBJ2-5|TRBV7-9|-
TGTGCCAGCAGCTTTTCAGGGAGTCTAATGGAGACCCAGTACTTC
CASSFSGSLMETQYF
>-|TRBJ1-1|TRBV28|-
TGTGCCAGCAGTTTTTCAAACAGGAACACTGAAGCTTTCTTT
CASSFSNRNTEAFF
>-|TRBJ2-1|TRBV5-1|-
TGCGCCAGCAGCCCTATCCTTTCCCGGGGGCAGTTCTTC
CASSPILSRGQFF
>-|TRBJ1-5|TRBV12-3/TRBV12-4|TRBD1
TGTGCCAGCAGTCAGGGACAGGAGTCGTATCAGCCCCAGCATTTT
CASSQGQESYQPQHF
>-|TRBJ1-3|TRBV6-6|-
TGTGCCACCGAAGGTGGAAACACCATATATTTT
CATEGGNTIYF
>-|TRBJ2-7|TRBV29-1|TRBD2
TGCAGCGTTGGCCCGGGAGGAACCTACGAGCAGTACTTC
CSVGPGGTYEQYF
>many|TRBJ1-2|TRBV6-6|TRBD1
TGTGCCAGCACGGACAGGGCTGCTTATGGCTACACCTTC
CASTDRAAYGYTF
>many|TRBJ2-4|TRBV7-9|TRBD2
TGTGCCAGCAGCCAAAGACTAGCGGGAGCGATAGGCAAAAACATTCAGTACTTC
CASSQRLAGAIGKNIQYF
>many|TRBJ1-1|TRBV6-2/TRBV6-3|-
TGTGCCAGCAGTTACTTACAGGTTCCGAACACTGAAGCTTTCTTT
CASSYLQVPNTEAFF
>many|TRBJ2-1|TRBV7-2|-
TGTGCCAGCAGCATCCTACGGGCCAATGAGCAGTTCTTC
CASSILRANEQFF
>many|TRBJ1-2|TRBV28|-
TGTGCCAGCAGTTTATCGGCAGGGCGACGCTATGGCTACACCTTC
CASSLSAGRRYGYTF
>many|TRBJ2-7|TRBV19|-
TGTGCCAGTAGTCCCGGGGCCACCTCCTACGAGCAGTACTTC
CASSPGATSYEQYF
>many|TRBJ1-4|TRBV5-1|-
TGCGCCAGCAGCTTGGCCCTCGACAGTGCAACTAATGAAAAACTGTTTTTT
CASSLALDSATNEKLFF
>few|TRBJ2-7|TRBV19|-
TGTGCCAGTAGTACCTCGAACCCGCGCGAGCAGTACTTC
CASSTSNPREQYF
>few|TRBJ2-7|TRBV7-9|-
TGTGCCAGCAGCTTAGAAGGGACAAGCTACGAGCAGTACTTC
CASSLEGTSYEQYF
>many|TRBJ2-3|TRBV6-4|TRBD2
TGTGCCAGCAGTGACTCGACTAGCGGGAGCACAGATACGCAGTATTTT
CASSDSTSGSTDTQYF
>many|TRBJ1-5|TRBV6-2/TRBV6-3|TRBD1
TGTGCCAGCAGCCTACAGGGGGGGGCTCAGCCCCAGCATTTT
CASSLQGGAQPQHF